This passage covers 29 T cell receptor beta chains from one sample sequenced in a study of blood T cell repertoires in COVID-19. Measured with immunoSEQ multiplex PCR; TCRdb has only the in-frame clones, and not every one. The sample yields approximately 270,000 clones, approximately 85% seen once. Sequencing was performed on PBMCs or T cells enriched from blood (not recorded which). These receptors originate from a woman aged 25 to 39 who had recovered from COVID-19.

This chain connects TRBV7-8 to TRBJ1-5, with D possibly being TRBD1 (6 bases). Germline loops: CDR1 SGHVS, CDR2 FQNEAQ. V was clipped by 5 bases and J by 2 bases, with 13 bases between them. There are 15 residues in the CDR3. For the CDR3, the DNA is TGTGCCAGCAGCACCGGGACACGGGGCAATCAGCCCCAGCATTTT. Amino acids: CASSTGTRGNQPQHF. The whole variable domain, remainder taken from reference TRBV7-8 and TRBJ1-5, is GAGVSQSPRYKVAKRGQDVALRCDPISGHVSLFWYQQALGQGPEFLTYFQNEAQLDKSGLPSDRFFAERPEGSVSTLKIQRTQQEDSAVYLCASSTGTRGNQPQHFGDGTRLSIL.

This clone was seen a few times. CDR3 sequence (DNA): TGTGCCAGCAGTTTGTACAATCAGCCCCAGCATTTT. This sequence encodes CASSLYNQPQHF. J is TRBJ1-5 and V is TRBV12-3 or TRBV12-4; D not resolved. V was clipped by 3 bases and J by 3 bases, with 3 bases between them. This CDR3 contains 12 residues.

The rearrangement uses TRBV3-1 (or the pseudogene TRBV3-2) and TRBJ1-6, with a tentative D call TRBD1 (6 bases). The CDR3 runs to 13 residues. The ends were cut back, 8 bases at V and 8 bases at J, with 13 bases in the middle. The germline V gene has CDR1 LGHDT and CDR2 YNNKEL (reference sequence). The CDR3 DNA follows: TGTGCCAGCGGGGGCTGGGTTGATTCACCCCTCCACTTT. Its translation is CASGGWVDSPLHF.

V usage is TRBV14 and J usage is TRBJ1-4, with D possibly matching TRBD1 (6 bases). Trimming cost V 4 bases and J 8 bases, with 8 bases left between them. This CDR3 is built from 12 residues. Germline CDR1 reads SGHDN; CDR2 reads FVKESK. This CDR3 is CASSLQGEKLFF. The CDR3 coding sequence is TGTGCCAGCAGCCTTCAGGGGGAAAAACTGTTTTTT.

The V gene is TRBV7-2, the J gene TRBJ1-1; D possibly corresponds to TRBD1 (6 bases). V shed 3 bases and J shed 4 bases, with 9 bases lying between them. CDR1 and CDR2 from the germline V gene are SGHTA and FQGNSA. CDR3 length: 13 residues. The CDR3 DNA follows: TGTGCCAGCAGCTTTACAGGGACCACTGAAGCTTTCTTT. Translated: CASSFTGTTEAFF.

The chain combines TRBV4-1 with TRBJ2-5, with D possibly TRBD1 on 5 matching bases. V was clipped by 1 base and J by 5 bases, with 11 bases between them. This CDR3 comprises 14 residues. CDR1 and CDR2 from the germline V gene are MGHRA and YSYEKL. CDR3 sequence reads: CASSQGGRDETQYF. CDR3 bases: TGCGCCAGCAGCCAAGGAGGCAGGGATGAGACCCAGTACTTC.

This rearrangement joins TRBV5-6 to TRBJ1-6; the match to TRBD1 covers 9 bases. The CDR3 loop spans 14 amino acids. The ends lost 4 bases at V and 8 bases at J; junction bases unmatched: 4. Germline CDR1 and CDR2: SGHDT and YYEEEE. CDR3 coding DNA: TGTGCCAGCAGCCGACAGGGGGTACATTCACCCCTCCACTTT. Its protein is CASSRQGVHSPLHF. The full variable domain, completed using reference TRBV5-6 and TRBJ1-6, is DAGVTQSPTHLIKTRGQQVTLRCSPKSGHDTVSWYQQALGQGPQFIFQYYEEEERQRGNFPDRFSGHQFPNYSSELNVNALLLGDSALYLCASSRQGVHSPLHFGNGTRLTVT.

The chain joins TRBV25-1 to TRBJ1-1; TRBD1 might be the D (6 bases). V was trimmed by 5 bases and J by 3 bases, leaving 16 bases between them. Germline V gene sequence: CDR1 MGHDK, CDR2 SYGVNS. The CDR3 length is 15 residues. Written as DNA, the CDR3 is TGTGCCAGCAGTCCTTACCAGGGGCGTTACACTGAAGCTTTCTTT. Translating it yields CASSPYQGRYTEAFF.

This chain links TRBV3-1 (or the pseudogene TRBV3-2) with TRBJ1-2; 7 bases agree with TRBD1. The V segment lost 0 bases and the J segment 8 bases; nucleotides outside the gene matches: 6. The CDR3 is 14 residues long. Germline CDR1 reads LGHDT; CDR2 reads YNNKEL (reference sequence). CDR3 nucleotide sequence: TGTGCCAGCAGCCAAGAACCACAGGGGAGGGGCTACACCTTC. This encodes CASSQEPQGRGYTF.

The chain has TRBV5-6 and TRBJ2-6; D uncertain. Germline V lookup: CDR1 SGHDT, CDR2 YYEEEE. This CDR3 has 16 residues. Trimming pared 2 bases from V and 0 bases from J, leaving 9 bases between. CDR3: CASSLRRLSGANVLTF. The CDR3 nucleotides are TGTGCCAGCAGCTTAAGGAGACTCTCTGGGGCCAACGTCCTGACTTTC.

The rearrangement links TRBV5-8 to TRBJ1-5; no definite D call. The CDR3 spans 13 residues. Germline V gene sequence: CDR1 SGHTS, CDR2 YDEGEE. V was cut by 1 base and J by 3 bases, with 5 bases left in between. The CDR3 loop is CASSLRLNQPQHF. The CDR3 DNA is TGTGCCAGCAGCTTGCGTCTCAATCAGCCCCAGCATTTT.

The chain is built from TRBV13 and TRBJ2-5; a weak D match, TRBD2 (7 bases). The V end lost 2 bases, the J end lost 3 bases, and 16 bases lay between the germline ends. CDR1 PRHDT and CDR2 FYEKMQ come from the germline V gene (reference sequence). The CDR3 totals 16 residues. This CDR3 reads CASSLIGGADEETQYF. In DNA, the CDR3 is TGTGCCAGCAGCTTAATTGGGGGGGCGGACGAAGAGACCCAGTACTTC.

The V gene is TRBV13, the J gene TRBJ1-6, with TRBD1 identical over 8 bases. The CDR3 contains 16 residues. CDR1 and CDR2 (germline): PRHDT, FYEKMQ (reference sequence). J was trimmed by 5 bases and V by 3 bases; bases with no gene match: 6. In DNA form, the CDR3 reads TGTGCCAGCAGCTTTCGTAAGACAGGGGATAATTCACCCCTCCACTTT. This sequence encodes CASSFRKTGDNSPLHF.

The genes are TRBV6-5 and TRBJ1-1, with 7 nucleotides matching TRBD1. The J segment lost 11 bases and the V segment lost 4 bases, leaving 4 bases of the junction unmatched. The CDR3 is made up of 11 amino acids. Germline CDR1 and CDR2: MNHEY and SVGAGI. The CDR3 DNA follows: TGTGCCAGCAGTTCGACAGGGCTGGCTTTCTTT. Protein product: CASSSTGLAFF.

The chain is built from TRBV19 and TRBJ1-3; D uncertain. The V and J ends lost 5 bases and 0 bases respectively, with 8 bases between them. This CDR3 contains 14 residues. Germline lookup yields CDR1 LNHDA and CDR2 SQIVND (reference sequence). The chain's CDR3 is CASSGGPSGNTIYF. For the CDR3, the DNA is TGTGCCAGTAGTGGAGGTCCCTCTGGAAACACCATATATTTT.

The gene calls are TRBV29-1 and TRBJ1-2, with 8 positions matching TRBD1. The CDR3 extends over 16 amino acids. The V gene end was trimmed by 3 bases and the J gene end by 8 bases; junction bases not matched to a gene: 17. From germline, CDR1 is SQVTM and CDR2 ANQGSEA. Here the CDR3 DNA reads TGCAGCGTTGACCCTGAAGCAGGGGGCAGGCGAAAAGGCTACACCTTC. Translated, it gives CSVDPEAGGRRKGYTF.

This chain uses TRBV19 with TRBJ2-1; TRBD2 aligns across 12 bases. Germline CDR1 LNHDA, CDR2 SQIVND (reference sequence). The CDR3 is 15 residues long. Trimming removed 5 bases from V and 4 bases from J; junction bases left unmatched: 3. CDR3 loop: CASSLAGGFYNEQFF. The DNA of the CDR3 is TGTGCCAGTAGTCTAGCGGGAGGGTTTTACAATGAGCAGTTCTTC.

CDR3 sequence (DNA): TGTGCCAGCAGTCCCCCGTGGGGCAACGGCCAGCCCCAGCATTTT. Encoded protein: CASSPPWGNGQPQHF. V is TRBV2 and J is TRBJ1-5; D is perhaps TRBD1 (5 bases). V shed 5 bases and J shed 7 bases, with 18 bases lying between them. There are 15 residues in the CDR3. Germline CDR1 is SNHLY and CDR2 is FYNNEI.

This rearrangement joins TRBV5-4 to TRBJ1-2; the D gene is possibly TRBD1 (6 bases). V dropped 2 bases and J dropped 4 bases, with 9 bases sitting between them. From germline, CDR1 is SGHNT and CDR2 YYREEE (reference sequence). The CDR3 covers 13 residues. This chain's CDR3 is CASSLRTVYGYTF. The CDR3 DNA reads as TGTGCCAGCAGCTTACGGACAGTCTATGGCTACACCTTC.

The chain uses TRBV4-1 and TRBJ1-2; the match to TRBD1 covers 9 bases. Germline V lookup: CDR1 MGHRA, CDR2 YSYEKL. V dropped 4 bases and J dropped 4; count of bases not matched to a gene: 10. The CDR3 runs 16 residues. This CDR3 reads CASSPDPGQGLYGYTF. In nucleotides, the CDR3 is TGCGCCAGCAGCCCAGATCCGGGACAGGGACTCTATGGCTACACCTTC.

The rearrangement uses TRBV5-4 and TRBJ2-3, with TRBD2 matching 8 bases. The CDR3 sequence is 17 residues long. Germline V gene data show CDR1 as SGHNT and CDR2 as YYREEE (reference sequence). Unmatched junction bases numbered 10, after V lost 3 bases and J lost 1 base. The CDR3 DNA is TGTGCCAGCAGCTGGGGACTAGACGATTCGGGCACAGATACGCAGTATTTT. Residues: CASSWGLDDSGTDTQYF.

The chain employs TRBV7-8 and TRBJ2-5; 12 bases match TRBD2. This CDR3 has 20 amino acids. V was pared by 2 bases and J by 5 bases, with 18 bases of the junction left unmatched. Germline V gene lookup returns CDR1 SGHVS and CDR2 FQNEAQ. CDR3 DNA sequence: TGTGCCAGCAGCTTATTCATTTTTTCTAGCGGGGGGGCTCTCGGGGAGACCCAGTACTTC. Translation gives CASSLFIFSSGGALGETQYF.

This rearrangement joins TRBV28 to TRBJ2-2; D ambiguous. Germline assignment: CDR1 MDHEN and CDR2 SYDVKM. The CDR3 extends over 15 amino acids. Trimming removed 5 bases from V and 3 bases from J, with 13 bases in between. The CDR3 protein is CASSLTETYTGELFF. The CDR3 bases are TGTGCCAGCAGTCTCACAGAAACATACACCGGGGAGCTGTTTTTT.

V is TRBV29-1 and J is TRBJ2-4; 8 bases map to TRBD1. There are 15 residues in the CDR3. The germline V gene encodes CDR1 SQVTM and CDR2 ANQGSEA. J was trimmed by 5 bases and V by 7 bases; bases with no gene match: 13. CDR3 amino acids: CSGKGTGSLQNIQYF. CDR3 bases: TGCAGCGGGAAGGGGACAGGCTCACTCCAAAACATTCAGTACTTC.

This rearrangement joins TRBV3-1 (or the pseudogene TRBV3-2) to TRBJ2-3; 9 bases map to TRBD2. Germline V gene data show CDR1 as LGHDT and CDR2 as YNNKEL (reference sequence). The CDR3 loop spans 16 amino acids. Trimming took 5 bases from V and 4 from J; bases not matched to a gene: 10. The chain's CDR3 is CASSLGLALTADTQYF. The CDR3 DNA follows: TGTGCCAGCAGCTTAGGACTAGCGCTGACCGCAGATACGCAGTATTTT.

The sample holds a few counts of this clone. V gene TRBV11-2 combines with J gene TRBJ2-2; D remains ambiguous. Deletions cut 0 bases from V and 7 bases from J, with 6 bases between. Germline V gives CDR1 SGHAT, CDR2 FQNNGV. The CDR3 has 13 amino acids. In DNA form, the CDR3 reads TGTGCCAGCAGCTTAGACTACGTCGGGGAGCTGTTTTTT. Residues: CASSLDYVGELFF. Based on the CDR3 plus reference TRBV11-2 and TRBJ2-2, the full variable domain is EAGVAQSPRYKIIEKRQSVAFWCNPISGHATLYWYQQILGQGPKLLIQFQNNGVVDDSQLPKDRFSAERLKGVDSTLKIQPAKLEDSAVYLCASSLDYVGELFFGEGSRLTVL.

The chain's CDR3 is CASSLSRLGTGAYGYTF. DNA for the CDR3: TGTGCCAGCAGTTTAAGTAGATTGGGGACAGGGGCGTACGGCTACACCTTC. The chain employs TRBV28 and TRBJ1-2, with TRBD1 matching over 10 bases. This CDR3 spans 17 amino acids. Germline V gene lookup returns CDR1 MDHEN and CDR2 SYDVKM. The ends lost 2 bases at V and 8 bases at J; junction bases unmatched: 14.

V usage is TRBV25-1 and J usage is TRBJ2-2, with D possibly TRBD1 on 8 matching bases. Deletions cut 3 bases from V and 1 base from J, with 15 bases between. Germline V gene sequence: CDR1 MGHDK, CDR2 SYGVNS. The CDR3 loop spans 17 amino acids. The CDR3 region has the DNA TGTGCCAGCAGTGACTACAGGGGGGGACTGAACACCGGGGAGCTGTTTTTT. This gives the protein CASSDYRGGLNTGELFF. Supplemented by reference TRBV25-1 and TRBJ2-2, the full variable domain reads EADIYQTPRYLVIGTGKKITLECSQTMGHDKMYWYQQDPGMELHLIHYSYGVNSTEKGDLSSESTVSRIRTEHFPLTLESARPSHTSQYLCASSDYRGGLNTGELFFGEGSRLTVL.

The CDR3 DNA is TGTGCCAGCAGCTTGTGGGGCGGGGAAAACACCGGGGAGCTGTTTTTT. It translates to CASSLWGGENTGELFF. The chain couples TRBV7-6 to TRBJ2-2, with D perhaps matching TRBD2 (6 bases). Germline V lookup: CDR1 SGHVS, CDR2 FNYEAQ. Trimming stripped 3 bases from V and 2 bases from J, with 13 bases between. This CDR3 contains 16 residues.